The rows below give T cell receptor beta chains drawn from one sample of a study of siplizumab effects on memory and regulatory T cells. Produced via immunoSEQ multiplex PCR; TCRdb's table is partial and in-frame only. This sample yields about 100,000 clones, of which approximately 90% are seen a single time; about 0.7% belongs to the top ten. The sequencing sample was made of Tregs sorted from blood. These receptors came from a human donor in good health. CDR3s include the opening cysteine and the closing phenylalanine or tryptophan. The D gene is left open where the match is weak.

TRBV9,-,TRBJ1-5,CASSVEGESQPQHF,TGTGCCAGCAGCGTAGAGGGGGAATCTCAGCCCCAGCATTTT
TRBV5-1,-,TRBJ2-3,CASSTPRRGDTQYF,TGCGCCAGCAGCACTCCGCGGAGAGGAGATACGCAGTATTTT
TRBV19,TRBD1,TRBJ2-5,CASSIIGTGQKPTETQYF,TGTGCCAGTAGTATCATCGGGACAGGGCAAAAACCCACAGAGACCCAGTACTTC
TRBV21-1,-,TRBJ2-7,CASTGRGEQYF,TGTGCCAGCACGGGCAGGGGCGAGCAGTACTTC
TRBV5-1,-,TRBJ2-5,CASSLVADSQETQYF,TGCGCCAGCAGCCTGGTGGCGGATAGCCAAGAGACCCAGTACTTC
TRBV19,-,TRBJ1-1,CASSIVSGTEAFF,TGTGCCAGTAGTATAGTTTCAGGAACTGAAGCTTTCTTT
TRBV5-1,TRBD1,TRBJ2-7,CASSLYRGSYEQYF,TGCGCCAGCAGCTTGTACAGGGGTAGCTACGAGCAGTACTTC
TRBV7-8,-,TRBJ2-3,CASSSTTSTDTQYF,TGTGCCAGCAGCTCGACAACTAGCACAGATACGCAGTATTTT
TRBV5-1,TRBD1,TRBJ2-7,CASSLAVYGTGAPEQYF,TGCGCCAGCAGCTTGGCCGTTTACGGGACAGGGGCTCCCGAGCAGTACTTC
TRBV5-8,-,TRBJ1-5,CASSLEFGGMVQPQHF,TGTGCCAGCAGCTTGGAATTTGGAGGGATGGTTCAGCCCCAGCATTTT
TRBV6-1,-,TRBJ2-3,CASSEVNPSDTQYF,TGTGCCAGCAGTGAAGTCAACCCCTCAGATACGCAGTATTTT
TRBV11-2,TRBD1,TRBJ2-7,CASSRNRGNYEQYF,TGTGCCAGCAGCCGTAACAGGGGCAACTACGAGCAGTACTTC
TRBV4-1,TRBD1,TRBJ1-1,CASRPETGGNLRTEAFF,TGCGCCAGCAGACCCGAGACAGGGGGCAACCTTAGGACTGAAGCTTTCTTT